The 32 T cell receptor beta chains given below trace back to one sample, sequenced in a study of T cells of healthy individuals. One entry per CDR3 protein results from TCRdb running MiXCR on the 5' RACE reads. The sample lists 60,000 to 80,000 distinct CDR3 sequences; roughly 17% were seen once. The receptors were sampled from a human donor in good health.

This clonotype was counted ten times or more. The chain combines TRBV6-2 or TRBV6-3 with TRBJ2-7; D is unclear. The germline V gene has CDR1 MNHEY and CDR2 SVGEGT. This CDR3 spans 13 amino acids. Trimming cost V 0 bases and J 4 bases, with 7 bases left between them. CDR3 sequence (DNA): TGTGCCAGCAGTTACTCGGGGTCTTACGAGCAGTACTTC. This sequence encodes CASSYSGSYEQYF.

V gene TRBV6-1 combines with J gene TRBJ1-6; no clear D gene. Germline values: CDR1 MNHNS, CDR2 SASEGT. CDR3 length: 15 amino acids. Deletions cut 8 bases from V and 7 bases from J, with 18 bases between. CDR3 sequence: CASWLGSGRNSPLHF. Here the CDR3 DNA reads TGTGCCAGCTGGCTGGGGAGCGGACGCAATTCACCCCTCCACTTT.

This clonotype was picked up a small number of times. The J gene is TRBJ2-3, the V gene TRBV6-2 or TRBV6-3, with D perhaps being TRBD1 or TRBD2 (5 bases each). V was shortened by 7 bases and J by 2 bases, with 19 bases between the two germline ends. Germline lookup yields CDR1 MNHEY and CDR2 SVGEGT. The CDR3 runs 16 residues. Written as DNA, the CDR3 is TGTGCCAGCATCAACCTCAGTGGGGGAACCACAGATACGCAGTATTTT. It encodes CASINLSGGTTDTQYF.

This clonotype was observed many times. The gene calls are TRBV2 and TRBJ1-2; 10 bases agree with TRBD1. Per germline, CDR1 SNHLY and CDR2 FYNNEI. With V trimmed by 6 bases and J by 4 bases, 8 bases remained unmatched. The CDR3 contains 15 residues. The CDR3 sequence is CASRVDRGRTYGYTF. CDR3 bases: TGTGCCAGCAGGGTTGACAGGGGGCGTACCTATGGCTACACCTTC.

This clonotype was counted ten times or more. J is TRBJ1-6 and V is TRBV6-1; D uncertain. V lost 2 bases to trimming and J lost 10 bases, with 12 bases between them. CDR3 length: 14 residues. Germline CDR1 is MNHNS and CDR2 is SASEGT. The DNA for the CDR3 is TGTGCCAGCAGTGAAATTTCGGGGTTCTCACCCCTCCACTTT. Its protein is CASSEISGFSPLHF.

This clonotype showed up many times. The chain has TRBV4-1 and TRBJ1-1; the D gene is possibly TRBD1 (6 bases). This CDR3 is built from 12 residues. V lost 4 bases and J 5 bases, leaving 8 bases between the germline ends. Germline V CDR1 and CDR2: MGHRA, YSYEKL. The CDR3 here is CASSLRGTEAFF. The DNA for the CDR3 is TGCGCCAGCAGCCTCAGGGGTACTGAAGCTTTCTTT.

J is TRBJ1-6 and V is TRBV28; possible D gene TRBD1, 6 bases. There are 15 residues in the CDR3. Trimming pared 4 bases from V and 7 bases from J, leaving 14 bases between. CDR1 and CDR2 (germline): MDHEN, SYDVKM. DNA of the CDR3: TGTGCCAGCAGTTCCCGGGACACTAAAAATTCACCCCTCCACTTT. The encoded protein is CASSSRDTKNSPLHF. The full variable domain, with the rest looked up from reference TRBV28 and TRBJ1-6, is DVKVTQSSRYLVKRTGEKVFLECVQDMDHENMFWYRQDPGLGLRLIYFSYDVKMKEKGDIPEGYSVSREKKERFSLILESASTNQTSMYLCASSSRDTKNSPLHFGNGTRLTVT.

The sample holds one count of this clonotype. The chain combines TRBV5-1 with TRBJ1-6; a weak D match, TRBD1 (5 bases). Germline CDR1 SGHRS, CDR2 YFSETQ. V lost 3 bases and J lost 7, with 20 bases in between. The CDR3 is 17 amino acids. CDR3 loop: CASSYRVGAGPNSPLHF. DNA for the CDR3: TGCGCCAGCAGCTACCGTGTCGGGGCCGGGCCAAATTCACCCCTCCACTTT.

This sequence joins TRBV12-3 or TRBV12-4 and TRBJ1-3; D is unclear. The V and J ends lost 2 bases and 0 bases respectively, with 8 bases between them. The CDR3 extends over 15 amino acids. CDR3 sequence (DNA): TGTGCCAGCAGTTTAAACAGCCTCTCTGGAAACACCATATATTTT. This sequence encodes CASSLNSLSGNTIYF.

The chain links TRBV12-3 or TRBV12-4 to TRBJ2-1; D possibly matches TRBD1 or TRBD2 (5 bases each). Trimming left V 6 bases short and J 4 bases short, with 16 bases between. This CDR3 comprises 15 residues. CDR3 in DNA: TGTGCCAGCAGGCCCACCGGGACCCAATACAATGAGCAGTTCTTC. It specifies CASRPTGTQYNEQFF.

This clonotype has more than one count but fewer than ten. V gene TRBV7-9 combines with J gene TRBJ1-5; D is undetermined. V lost 1 base and J 0 bases, leaving 10 bases between the germline ends. The CDR3 spans 16 residues. CDR1 SEHNR and CDR2 FQNEAQ come from the germline V gene (reference sequence). The CDR3 region is CASSLDDWYSNQPQHF. The CDR3 nucleotides are TGTGCCAGCAGCTTAGACGACTGGTATAGCAATCAGCCCCAGCATTTT.

At least ten counts were recorded for this clonotype. The chain carries TRBV29-1 and TRBJ1-1; 9 bases are a match to TRBD1. There are 13 residues in the CDR3. V shed 7 bases and J 3 bases; nucleotides not matched to a gene: 6. In germline, CDR1 is SQVTM, CDR2 ANQGSEA. The CDR3 sequence is CSAGQGFDTEAFF. CDR3 DNA sequence: TGCAGCGCTGGACAGGGGTTCGACACTGAAGCTTTCTTT.

This CDR3 reads CASSGRDRGRSNEKLFF. The CDR3, as DNA: TGTGCCAGCAGTGGCCGGGACCGGGGACGATCTAATGAAAAACTGTTTTTT. The chain carries TRBV25-1 and TRBJ1-4; possibly TRBD1 for D (5 bases). This CDR3 has 17 amino acids. V dropped 4 bases and J dropped 3 bases, with 18 bases sitting between them. Germline-derived CDR1 and CDR2 are MGHDK and SYGVNS.

This clonotype was recorded at least ten times. The chain is built from TRBV4-3 and TRBJ2-7; the D gene is possibly TRBD1 (6 bases). The CDR3 length is 18 residues. The germline gives CDR1 LGHNA, CDR2 YSLEER. V lost 0 bases and J lost 3, with 21 bases in between. The CDR3 reads CASSQESGRSLGGYEQYF. In DNA form, the CDR3 reads TGCGCCAGCAGCCAAGAGTCGGGTCGTTCGCTAGGGGGCTACGAGCAGTACTTC.

The sample holds a few counts of this clonotype. The V and J genes are TRBV5-1 and TRBJ2-4; 7 nucleotides match TRBD2. Germline CDR1 reads SGHRS; CDR2 reads YFSETQ. V trimming: 2 bases; J trimming: 0 bases; junction bases outside the gene matches: 5. This CDR3 is 16 amino acids long. The DNA of the CDR3 is TGCGCCAGCAGCTTCAGGGAGGGACTAGCCAAAAACATTCAGTACTTC. As protein: CASSFREGLAKNIQYF. The variable domain in full, completed from reference TRBV5-1 and TRBJ2-4, reads KAGVTQTPRYLIKTRGQQVTLSCSPISGHRSVSWYQQTPGQGLQFLFEYFSETQRNKGNFPGRFSGRQFSNSRSEMNVSTLELGDSALYLCASSFREGLAKNIQYFGAGTRLSVL.

Ten or more counts support this clonotype. The chain recombines TRBV6-6 with TRBJ2-7; 9 nucleotides agree with TRBD2. Germline CDR1 and CDR2: MNHNY and SVGAGI (reference sequence). The CDR3 is 14 amino acids. Germline trimming cut 2 bases from V and 7 bases from J; bases unmatched to any gene: 6. The CDR3 is CASSYGASGNEQYF. The CDR3 DNA reads TGTGCCAGCAGTTACGGCGCTAGCGGGAATGAGCAGTACTTC.

The J gene is TRBJ1-5, the V gene TRBV7-9, with a weak D call TRBD1 (6 bases). Germline V gene lookup returns CDR1 SEHNR and CDR2 FQNEAQ (reference sequence). The V gene lost 5 bases and the J gene lost 3 bases, with 14 bases spanning the gap. This CDR3 contains 15 residues. The CDR3 sequence is CASSVGDTFNQPQHF. The DNA of the CDR3 is TGTGCCAGCAGCGTAGGGGACACCTTCAATCAGCCCCAGCATTTT.

In this sample, this clonotype turned up a few times. This chain joins TRBV4-1 and TRBJ1-2; 8 bases are shared with TRBD1. Germline-derived CDR1 and CDR2 are MGHRA and YSYEKL. The V gene end was trimmed by 3 bases and the J gene end by 8 bases; junction bases not matched to a gene: 14. The CDR3 covers 16 residues. The CDR3 DNA follows: TGCGCCAGCAGCCAGCCCTACAGGGGGAGCGTGGGAGGCTACACCTTC. It translates to CASSQPYRGSVGGYTF.

This clonotype was counted many times. CDR3 protein: CASSLRGNNEQFF. CDR3 in DNA: TGTGCCAGCAGCTTAAGGGGCAACAATGAGCAGTTCTTC. This chain uses TRBV7-3 with TRBJ2-1; weak D call: TRBD1 (5 bases). V was shortened by 1 base and J by 5 bases, with 6 bases between the two germline ends. The CDR3 loop spans 13 amino acids. The V gene's germline CDR1 is SGHTA and CDR2 FQGTGA. Looking up the rest from reference TRBV7-3 and TRBJ2-1 gives the full variable domain: GAGVSQTPSNKVTEKGKYVELRCDPISGHTALYWYRQSLGQGPEFLIYFQGTGAADDSGLPNDRFFAVRPEGSVSTLKIQRTERGDSAVYLCASSLRGNNEQFFGPGTRLTVL.

This clonotype was seen many times. This sequence joins TRBV27 and TRBJ2-3; 8 nucleotides line up with TRBD1. V was clipped by 1 base and J by 4 bases; unmatched bases: 10. The CDR3 has 17 amino acids. Germline V gene data show CDR1 as MNHEY and CDR2 as SMNVEV (reference sequence). In nucleotides, the CDR3 is TGTGCCAGCAGTTTATTCCTCCGGACAGGGAGCCCAGATACGCAGTATTTT. It codes for CASSLFLRTGSPDTQYF.

This clonotype has only a few counts. This chain uses TRBV27 with TRBJ2-3; no clear D gene. The CDR3 has 16 residues. V was pared by 2 bases and J by 0 bases, with 12 bases between. The germline V gene has CDR1 MNHEY and CDR2 SMNVEV (reference sequence). The chain's CDR3 is CASSLLSISSTDTQYF. The DNA for the CDR3 is TGTGCCAGCAGTTTACTCTCTATCTCTAGCACAGATACGCAGTATTTT.

Written as DNA, the CDR3 is TGTGCCAGCAGTTACATGGCGGGAGCCCAAGAGACCCAGTACTTC. Translated: CASSYMAGAQETQYF. The chain carries TRBV6-6 and TRBJ2-5; TRBD2 aligns across 7 bases. The CDR3 is 15 amino acids. V lost 2 bases, J lost 1 base, and 4 bases stayed unmatched. Looked up from germline, CDR1 is MNHNY and CDR2 is SVGAGI (reference sequence).

The chain employs TRBV15 and TRBJ1-2, with D hard to call. Trimming cost V 2 bases and J 3 bases, with 4 bases left between them. The CDR3 has 12 amino acids. CDR1 LNHNV and CDR2 YYDKDF come from the germline V gene (reference sequence). Here the CDR3 reads CATSRLDYGYTF. The CDR3 DNA follows: TGTGCCACCAGCAGATTGGACTATGGCTACACCTTC. The full variable domain, rest sourced from reference TRBV15 and TRBJ1-2, is DAMVIQNPRYQVTQFGKPVTLSCSQTLNHNVMYWYQQKSSQAPKLLFHYYDKDFNNEADTPDNFQSRRPNTSFCFLDIRSPGLGDTAMYLCATSRLDYGYTFGSGTRLTVV.

Ten or more counts support this clonotype. The chain couples TRBV5-1 to TRBJ2-2; 7 bases line up with TRBD2. This CDR3 has 18 amino acids. V was clipped by 4 bases and J by 0 bases; unmatched bases: 12. Germline values: CDR1 SGHRS, CDR2 YFSETQ. In DNA, the CDR3 is TGCGCCAGCAGCGACACCATTACTAGCGACTCGAACACCGGGGAGCTGTTTTTT. It specifies CASSDTITSDSNTGELFF.

The V call is TRBV28, the J call TRBJ2-7; D gene ambiguous. This CDR3 spans 14 amino acids. Germline values: CDR1 MDHEN, CDR2 SYDVKM. V lost 5 bases to trimming and J lost 2 bases, with 13 bases between them. The CDR3 protein is CASSLYWAAYEQYF. DNA of the CDR3: TGTGCCAGCAGTCTATACTGGGCAGCCTACGAGCAGTACTTC.

This rearrangement joins TRBV6-5 to TRBJ1-3; a weak D match, TRBD1 (6 bases). V was shortened by 9 bases and J by 4 bases, with 22 bases between the two germline ends. This CDR3 contains 16 residues. The germline CDR1 and CDR2 sequences are MNHEY and SVGAGI. The CDR3 is CASSPEGEGVGNTIYF. In nucleotides, the CDR3 is TGTGCCAGTTCCCCCGAGGGGGAAGGAGTGGGAAACACCATATATTTT.

This clonotype was seen a few times. This sequence joins TRBV5-4 and TRBJ2-2, with 8 positions matching TRBD2. The germline V gene has CDR1 SGHNT and CDR2 YYREEE (reference sequence). The CDR3 extends over 14 amino acids. The trim removed 9 bases at V and 5 bases at J, leaving 9 bases unmatched. The DNA for the CDR3 is TGTGCCACCATCGGGGGGGCTGAGACCGGGGAGCTGTTTTTT. Protein: CATIGGAETGELFF.

This clonotype occurred many times. The chain has TRBV7-6 and TRBJ2-1; 8 bases map to TRBD1. The CDR3 has 15 amino acids. V shed 4 bases and J 4 bases; nucleotides not matched to a gene: 6. CDR1 and CDR2 (germline): SGHVS, FNYEAQ. The CDR3 DNA is TGTGCCAGCAGCTCCGGACAGGGCCCGTACAATGAGCAGTTCTTC. Amino acid sequence: CASSSGQGPYNEQFF.

The V call is TRBV6-1, the J call TRBJ2-7, with D hard to call. This CDR3 region has 13 residues. Germline lookup yields CDR1 MNHNS and CDR2 SASEGT. Trimming took off 8 bases at V and 4 bases at J, with 15 bases between the two ends. The CDR3 sequence is CASGSLAGYEQYF. Here the CDR3 DNA reads TGTGCCAGCGGATCACTGGCCGGTTACGAGCAGTACTTC.

This clonotype was detected a few times. The genes are TRBV11-2 and TRBJ2-1; D may be TRBD1 or TRBD2 (6 bases each). The CDR3 extends over 15 amino acids. Trimming pared 5 bases from V and 7 bases from J, leaving 18 bases between. Germline assignment: CDR1 SGHAT and CDR2 FQNNGV. CDR3 in DNA: TGTGCCAGCAGCCCCCTAAGGGGGGCCAGAAATGAGCAGTTCTTC. This translates into CASSPLRGARNEQFF. Complete variable domain (other parts from reference TRBV11-2 and TRBJ2-1): EAGVAQSPRYKIIEKRQSVAFWCNPISGHATLYWYQQILGQGPKLLIQFQNNGVVDDSQLPKDRFSAERLKGVDSTLKIQPAKLEDSAVYLCASSPLRGARNEQFFGPGTRLTVL.

The genes are TRBV29-1 and TRBJ1-1; D unclear. This CDR3 comprises 13 residues. V was trimmed by 2 bases and J by 0 bases, leaving 7 bases between them. Germline CDR1 and CDR2: SQVTM and ANQGSEA. The CDR3 sequence is CSVESRMNTEAFF. Written as DNA, the CDR3 is TGCAGCGTTGAATCTCGCATGAACACTGAAGCTTTCTTT.

This clonotype has at least ten counts. The J gene is TRBJ2-7, the V gene TRBV6-2 or TRBV6-3; no clear D gene. CDR1 and CDR2 (germline): MNHEY, SVGEGT. V lost 6 bases, J lost 7 bases, and 22 bases lay in between. The CDR3 is 15 amino acids. The CDR3 loop is CASSFSSNSVWEQYF. The CDR3 region has the DNA TGTGCCAGCAGCTTCTCTTCCAATTCCGTGTGGGAGCAGTACTTC.